The 13 T cell receptor beta chains below were found in one sample sequenced in a study of blood T cell repertoires in COVID-19. The assay was immunoSEQ multiplex PCR, and TCRdb's table has in-frame clones only and misses some. The table lists 150,000 to 200,000 clones, about 90% of them singletons. Sequenced input: peripheral blood. The origin of the receptors is a man in his sixties with active or convalescent COVID-19.

CDR3 DNA: TGTGCCAGCAGTTACTCGGGGGGCACTGAAGCTTTCTTT. It translates to CASSYSGGTEAFF. The gene calls are TRBV6-5 and TRBJ1-1, with D possibly being TRBD1 (5 bases). Germline V CDR1 and CDR2: MNHEY, SVGAGI. Trimming pared 0 bases from V and 4 bases from J, leaving 6 bases between. CDR3 length: 13 amino acids.

Only a few counts were recorded for this clone. The rearrangement links TRBV6-5 to TRBJ1-1; D is possibly TRBD1 (5 bases). The CDR3 sequence is 13 residues long. V was clipped by 6 bases and J by 0 bases, with 8 bases between them. Per the germline V gene, CDR1 is MNHEY and CDR2 is SVGAGI. In DNA, the CDR3 is TGTGCCAGCAGGGTGACAGTGAACACTGAAGCTTTCTTT. It is translated as CASRVTVNTEAFF.

The chain employs TRBV30 and TRBJ1-5; possibly TRBD1 for D (6 bases). The V gene's germline CDR1 is GTSNPN and CDR2 SVGIG (reference sequence). The CDR3 contains 13 residues. Trimming stripped 0 bases from V and 7 bases from J, with 10 bases between. The CDR3 nucleotides are TGTGCCTGGAGTGTACAGGGAGACCAGCCCCAGCATTTT. Its translation is CAWSVQGDQPQHF. Full variable domain (rest looked up from reference TRBV30 and TRBJ1-5): SQTIHQWPATLVQPVGSPLSLECTVEGTSNPNLYWYRQAAGRGLQLLFYSVGIGQISSEVPQNLSASRPQDRQFILSSKKLLLSDSGFYLCAWSVQGDQPQHFGDGTRLSIL.

The chain couples TRBV20-1 to TRBJ1-2; the D gene is possibly TRBD1 (5 bases). This CDR3 is built from 11 residues. V lost 3 bases and J 8 bases, leaving 10 bases between the germline ends. Germline lookup yields CDR1 DFQATT and CDR2 SNEGSKA (reference sequence). CDR3 DNA: TGCAGTGCTAGTCGGGGGGAGGGCTACACCTTC. This encodes CSASRGEGYTF.

This chain links TRBV2 with TRBJ2-7; 12 bases map to TRBD1. J lost 0 bases, V lost 6 bases, and 6 bases had no gene match. The CDR3 loop spans 16 amino acids. Germline CDR1 SNHLY, CDR2 FYNNEI. Here the CDR3 reads CASRGTGGVSSYEQYF. DNA for the CDR3: TGTGCCAGCAGGGGGACAGGGGGCGTGAGCTCCTACGAGCAGTACTTC.

This chain connects TRBV11-2 to TRBJ2-4; D gene unclear. The germline V gene has CDR1 SGHAT and CDR2 FQNNGV. The CDR3 loop spans 14 amino acids. The V gene lost 1 base and the J gene lost 2 bases, with 6 bases spanning the gap. Here the CDR3 reads CASSLAGSKNIQYF. In DNA form, the CDR3 reads TGTGCCAGCAGCTTAGCGGGTTCCAAAAACATTCAGTACTTC. Supplemented by reference TRBV11-2 and TRBJ2-4, the full variable domain reads EAGVAQSPRYKIIEKRQSVAFWCNPISGHATLYWYQQILGQGPKLLIQFQNNGVVDDSQLPKDRFSAERLKGVDSTLKIQPAKLEDSAVYLCASSLAGSKNIQYFGAGTRLSVL.

The J gene is TRBJ1-5, the V gene TRBV6-5, with unresolved D. V was pared by 6 bases and J by 0 bases, with 9 bases between. CDR3 length equals 14 residues. Germline V gene lookup returns CDR1 MNHEY and CDR2 SVGAGI. In DNA form, the CDR3 reads TGTGCCAGCAGACTAAGTAATAGCAATCAGCCCCAGCATTTT. This encodes CASRLSNSNQPQHF.

This chain uses TRBV5-1 with TRBJ2-3, with D hard to call. The CDR3 is made up of 17 amino acids. CDR1 SGHRS and CDR2 YFSETQ come from the germline V gene. Trimming stripped 0 bases from V and 0 bases from J, with 14 bases between. The CDR3 coding sequence is TGCGCCAGCAGCTTGGCCCGTGGCGGCTCTAGCACAGATACGCAGTATTTT. Amino acids: CASSLARGGSSTDTQYF.

The V call is TRBV5-4, the J call TRBJ2-5; the D gene is possibly TRBD2 (6 bases). This CDR3 is 15 amino acids long. The V end was cut by 2 bases, the J end by 4 bases, with 15 bases between. Germline V gene lookup returns CDR1 SGHNT and CDR2 YYREEE (reference sequence). The CDR3 DNA follows: TGTGCCAGCAGCTTAGGCGGGGAAGGGGTAGAGACCCAGTACTTC. It specifies CASSLGGEGVETQYF. The entire variable domain, with the rest obtained from reference TRBV5-4 and TRBJ2-5, is as follows: ETGVTQSPTHLIKTRGQQVTLRCSSQSGHNTVSWYQQALGQGPQFIFQYYREEENGRGNFPPRFSGLQFPNYSSELNVNALELDDSALYLCASSLGGEGVETQYFGPGTRLLVL.

The CDR3 DNA reads as TGTGCCAGCAGCCCATCCCCCGGGTATACGCAGTATTTT. Translating gives CASSPSPGYTQYF. This sequence joins TRBV11-2 and TRBJ2-3; no reliable D call. V lost 5 bases and J lost 7, with 13 bases in between. The CDR3 has 13 amino acids. Per germline, CDR1 SGHAT and CDR2 FQNNGV.

CDR3 in amino acids: CASSTTGFNSPLHF. The CDR3, as DNA: TGTGCCAGCAGCACCACAGGGTTTAATTCACCCCTCCACTTT. This chain uses TRBV27 with TRBJ1-6; a weak D match, TRBD1 (6 bases). This CDR3 spans 14 amino acids. V was trimmed by 6 bases and J by 6 bases, leaving 12 bases between them. Germline loops: CDR1 MNHEY, CDR2 SMNVEV (reference sequence).

The V and J genes are TRBV7-9 and TRBJ1-2, with D possibly TRBD1 on 5 matching bases. The germline gives CDR1 SEHNR, CDR2 FQNEAQ (reference sequence). V was shortened by 5 bases and J by 3 bases, with 16 bases between the two germline ends. CDR3 length equals 15 residues. CDR3 coding DNA: TGTGCCAGCAGCCCCAAGGCAGGGTGGGACTATGGCTACACCTTC. Protein product: CASSPKAGWDYGYTF. Full variable domain (outside the CDR3, taken from reference TRBV7-9 and TRBJ1-2): DTGVSQNPRHKITKRGQNVTFRCDPISEHNRLYWYRQTLGQGPEFLTYFQNEAQLEKSRLLSDRFSAERPKGSFSTLEIQRTEQGDSAMYLCASSPKAGWDYGYTFGSGTRLTVV.

The chain has TRBV19 and TRBJ1-1; no reliable D call. This CDR3 spans 13 amino acids. Trimming removed 3 bases at V and 1 base at J, with 6 bases between. Germline V gives CDR1 LNHDA, CDR2 SQIVND (reference sequence). CDR3 region: CASSIAQNTEAFF. In nucleotides, the CDR3 is TGTGCCAGTAGTATCGCGCAGAACACTGAAGCTTTCTTT.